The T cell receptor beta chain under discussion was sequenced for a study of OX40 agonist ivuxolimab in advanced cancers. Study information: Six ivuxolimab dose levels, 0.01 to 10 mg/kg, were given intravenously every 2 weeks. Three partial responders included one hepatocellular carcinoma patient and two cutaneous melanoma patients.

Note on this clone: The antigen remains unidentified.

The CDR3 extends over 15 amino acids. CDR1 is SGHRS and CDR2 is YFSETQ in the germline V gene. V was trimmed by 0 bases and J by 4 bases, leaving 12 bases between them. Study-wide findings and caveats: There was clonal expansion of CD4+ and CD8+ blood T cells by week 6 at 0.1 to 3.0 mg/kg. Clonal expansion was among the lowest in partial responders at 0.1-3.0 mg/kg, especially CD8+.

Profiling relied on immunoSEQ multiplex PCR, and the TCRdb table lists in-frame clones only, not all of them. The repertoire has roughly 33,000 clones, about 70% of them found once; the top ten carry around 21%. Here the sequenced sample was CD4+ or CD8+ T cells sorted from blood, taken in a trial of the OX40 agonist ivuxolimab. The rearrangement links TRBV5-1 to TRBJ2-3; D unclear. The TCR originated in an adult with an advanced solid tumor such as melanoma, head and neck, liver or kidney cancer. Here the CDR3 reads CASSLDGVRADTQYF. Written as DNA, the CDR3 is TGCGCCAGCAGCTTGGATGGGGTAAGGGCAGATACGCAGTATTTT.